This is a list of T cell receptor beta chains from one sample in a study of blood T cell repertoires in COVID-19. Here immunoSEQ multiplex PCR was the method, and the copy in TCRdb shows in-frame clones only, minus some. The sample includes fewer than 250,000 clones, about 82% of them seen just once. The material sequenced was PBMCs or T cells enriched from blood (not recorded which). These receptors all stem from a woman between 50 and 59 years old who had recovered from COVID-19. Both conserved end residues are part of each CDR3. Fields, in order: clone size, V gene, D gene, J gene, CDR3 protein, CDR3 DNA. D genes are given only for firm matches. The size field is filled for only some rows; it gives once, few, many or a size class.

NA	TRBV6-5	TRBD2	TRBJ2-7	CASTLGREYEQYF	TGTGCCAGCACCCTAGGGAGGGAGTACGAGCAGTACTTC
once	TRBV3-1/TRBV3-2	TRBD1	TRBJ2-7	CASSTRDSYYEQYF	TGTGCCAGCAGCACTCGGGACAGCTACTACGAGCAGTACTTC
NA	TRBV10-2	NA	TRBJ1-6	CASSEAGSYNSPLHF	TGCGCCAGCAGTGAAGCGGGATCCTATAATTCACCCCTCCACTTT
NA	TRBV11-3	TRBD2	TRBJ2-2	CASSPARGAIGTGELFF	TGTGCCAGCAGCCCAGCGCGGGGGGCGATAGGCACCGGGGAGCTGTTTTTT
once	TRBV12-3/TRBV12-4	NA	TRBJ1-6	CASSSSNSPLHF	TGTGCCAGCAGTTCTTCCAATTCACCCCTCCACTTT
NA	TRBV7-2	TRBD2	TRBJ2-7	CASSSSGLAGGKYEQYF	TGTGCCAGCAGCTCCAGTGGACTAGCGGGGGGGAAATACGAGCAGTACTTC
NA	TRBV6-5	NA	TRBJ2-1	CGSGGFPDNEQFF	TGTGGAAGCGGCGGGTTCCCCGACAATGAGCAGTTCTTC
once	TRBV11-2	NA	TRBJ2-7	CASSLDTRLSGEQYF	TGTGCCAGCAGCTTAGATACCCGCCTATCAGGCGAGCAGTACTTC
NA	TRBV4-3	NA	TRBJ1-1	CASSQDLWQKNTEAFF	TGCGCCAGCAGCCAAGATCTGTGGCAGAAGAACACTGAAGCTTTCTTT
NA	TRBV7-2	NA	TRBJ2-1	CASSLRLAYNEQFF	TGTGCCAGCAGCTTAAGACTAGCCTACAATGAGCAGTTCTTC
few	TRBV27	TRBD2	TRBJ2-3	CASSFRGGPDTQYF	TGTGCCAGCAGTTTCCGGGGGGGACCAGATACGCAGTATTTT
NA	TRBV2	TRBD1	TRBJ2-7	CASTSWTGGDEQYF	TGTGCCAGCACTTCCTGGACAGGGGGGGACGAGCAGTACTTC
NA	TRBV7-8	NA	TRBJ2-2	CASSRRETRELFF	TGTGCCAGCAGCCGCCGGGAGACCCGGGAGCTGTTTTTT
NA	TRBV7-2	TRBD2	TRBJ2-5	CASSLAGTQETQYF	TGTGCCAGCAGCCTAGCGGGGACACAAGAGACCCAGTACTTC
few	TRBV6-1	TRBD2	TRBJ2-1	CASSEASLAAYNEQFF	TGTGCCAGCAGTGAAGCAAGCCTAGCGGCCTACAATGAGCAGTTCTTC
NA	TRBV7-3	TRBD1	TRBJ2-1	CASSKSGTGANNEQFF	TGTGCCAGCAGCAAATCCGGGACAGGGGCCAACAATGAGCAGTTCTTC
NA	TRBV7-2	TRBD1	TRBJ2-7	CASSLAMGQTYEQYF	TGTGCCAGCAGCTTAGCGATGGGACAGACCTACGAGCAGTACTTC
NA	TRBV2	NA	TRBJ2-1	CASKDSVAYSTNEQFF	TGTGCCAGCAAAGACAGCGTGGCTTATTCTACGAATGAGCAGTTCTTC
NA	TRBV6-2/TRBV6-3	NA	TRBJ1-5	CASSYNREIQPQHF	TGTGCCAGCAGTTACAATCGGGAAATTCAGCCCCAGCATTTT
NA	TRBV4-1	NA	TRBJ2-7	CASSQERGRSSYEQYF	TGCGCCAGCAGCCAAGAACGAGGGAGAAGCTCCTACGAGCAGTACTTC
NA	TRBV4-1	NA	TRBJ1-2	CASSQRGGAYGYTF	TGCGCCAGCAGCCAACGCGGGGGGGCCTATGGCTACACCTTC
NA	TRBV28	TRBD2	TRBJ2-2	CASSTHHLAGVAGELFF	TGTGCCAGCAGCACCCATCATCTAGCGGGAGTGGCCGGGGAGCTGTTTTTT
NA	TRBV7-9	NA	TRBJ2-5	CASPGLPETQYF	TGTGCCAGTCCGGGTCTTCCGGAGACCCAGTACTTC
NA	TRBV18	NA	TRBJ1-2	CASSPSGSTSVYTF	TGTGCCAGCTCACCATCGGGGTCTACGTCGGTCTACACCTTC
once	TRBV24-1	NA	TRBJ2-1	CATSERYLGPGKYNEQFF	TGTGCCACCAGTGAGAGGTACCTGGGTCCAGGGAAATACAATGAGCAGTTCTTC
few	TRBV6-2/TRBV6-3	TRBD1	TRBJ1-1	CASSYSSYRGGTEAFF	TGTGCCAGCAGTTACTCGAGCTACAGGGGGGGAACTGAAGCTTTCTTT
NA	TRBV27	NA	TRBJ2-1	CASRRGGSYNEQFF	TGTGCCAGCAGAAGGGGTGGTAGCTACAATGAGCAGTTCTTC
few	TRBV28	NA	TRBJ1-5	CASRDQGVAAQPQHF	TGTGCCAGCAGGGATCAAGGGGTTGCGGCTCAGCCCCAGCATTTT
NA	TRBV5-4	TRBD1	TRBJ2-2	CASSSGQVLGTGELFF	TGTGCCAGCAGCTCTGGACAGGTGCTCGGCACCGGGGAGCTGTTTTTT
few	TRBV7-3	TRBD2	TRBJ2-7	CASSYLAGGSYEQYF	TGTGCCAGCAGCTACCTAGCGGGGGGCTCCTACGAGCAGTACTTC
NA	TRBV28	TRBD1	TRBJ1-1	CASKITGVNTEAFF	TGTGCCAGCAAGATAACAGGGGTGAACACTGAAGCTTTCTTT
NA	TRBV3-1/TRBV3-2	NA	TRBJ2-5	CASSQSLETQYF	TGTGCCAGCAGCCAAAGCCTAGAGACCCAGTACTTC
NA	TRBV10-2	NA	TRBJ1-5	CASSRGLSNQPQHF	TGCGCCAGCAGCAGGGGCCTTAGCAATCAGCCCCAGCATTTT
NA	TRBV5-5	TRBD1	TRBJ2-1	CASSSGAGQGNEQFF	TGTGCCAGCAGCTCGGGCGCTGGACAGGGCAATGAGCAGTTCTTC
NA	TRBV14	NA	TRBJ1-6	CASSQDPRSPLHF	TGTGCCAGCAGCCAAGATCCCCGGTCACCCCTCCACTTT
NA	TRBV18	TRBD1	TRBJ2-2	CASSPRRQGSNTGELFF	TGTGCCAGCTCACCGAGAAGACAGGGCTCTAACACCGGGGAGCTGTTTTTT
NA	TRBV4-1	TRBD2	TRBJ2-2	CASSQVGGAITGELFF	TGCGCCAGCAGCCAAGTCGGGGGGGCGATCACCGGGGAGCTGTTTTTT
NA	TRBV7-9	TRBD1	TRBJ1-4	CASSQDRGQQEKLFF	TGTGCCAGCAGCCAGGACAGGGGACAACAAGAAAAACTGTTTTTT
NA	TRBV4-1	NA	TRBJ2-7	CASSQPGLYEQYF	TGCGCCAGCAGCCAGCCAGGGCTCTACGAGCAGTACTTC
NA	TRBV12-3/TRBV12-4	NA	TRBJ2-1	CASSFEHYNEQFF	TGTGCCAGCAGTTTCGAACACTACAATGAGCAGTTCTTC
NA	TRBV7-8	TRBD2	TRBJ2-5	CASSFSGGARETQYF	TGTGCCAGCAGCTTTAGCGGGGGGGCACGAGAGACCCAGTACTTC
once	TRBV5-1	NA	TRBJ1-2	CASRRLGGGNGYTF	TGCGCCAGCAGGAGGCTAGGCGGGGGGAATGGCTACACCTTC
few	TRBV7-2	NA	TRBJ1-2	CASSLVFRLDGYTF	TGTGCCAGCAGCTTAGTTTTTCGACTGGATGGCTACACCTTC
once	TRBV27	NA	TRBJ2-3	CASRPLTGKRSTDTQYF	TGTGCCAGCAGACCTTTAACAGGGAAAAGGAGCACAGATACGCAGTATTTT
NA	TRBV4-1	NA	TRBJ1-5	CASSQGQFNQPQHF	TGCGCCAGCAGCCAAGGGCAGTTCAATCAGCCCCAGCATTTT
NA	TRBV9	TRBD2	TRBJ2-1	CAASGTSNEQFF	TGTGCCGCCTCCGGGACTAGCAATGAGCAGTTCTTC
NA	TRBV29-1	TRBD1	TRBJ2-7	CSVEFGTGGHEQYF	TGCAGCGTTGAGTTCGGGACAGGGGGGCACGAGCAGTACTTC
NA	TRBV7-2	NA	TRBJ1-5	CASSLRSNQPQHF	TGTGCCAGCAGCTTACGGAGCAATCAGCCCCAGCATTTT
NA	TRBV23-1	NA	TRBJ1-6	CASESISPLHF	TGCGCCAGCGAATCTATTTCACCCCTCCACTTT
few	TRBV6-1	NA	TRBJ1-1	CASSEALVAEAFF	TGTGCCAGCAGTGAAGCGTTGGTAGCTGAAGCTTTCTTT
once	TRBV3-1/TRBV3-2	NA	TRBJ2-2	CASSQVRFGEQNTGELFF	TGTGCCAGCAGCCAAGTCAGATTCGGGGAGCAGAACACCGGGGAGCTGTTTTTT
once	TRBV11-3	TRBD1	TRBJ1-2	CASSPRQGSPYGYTF	TGTGCCAGCAGCCCGCGACAGGGGTCCCCCTATGGCTACACCTTC
NA	TRBV28	NA	TRBJ1-3	CASSPTDRYSGNTIYF	TGTGCCAGCAGTCCCACCGACAGGTACTCTGGAAACACCATATATTTT